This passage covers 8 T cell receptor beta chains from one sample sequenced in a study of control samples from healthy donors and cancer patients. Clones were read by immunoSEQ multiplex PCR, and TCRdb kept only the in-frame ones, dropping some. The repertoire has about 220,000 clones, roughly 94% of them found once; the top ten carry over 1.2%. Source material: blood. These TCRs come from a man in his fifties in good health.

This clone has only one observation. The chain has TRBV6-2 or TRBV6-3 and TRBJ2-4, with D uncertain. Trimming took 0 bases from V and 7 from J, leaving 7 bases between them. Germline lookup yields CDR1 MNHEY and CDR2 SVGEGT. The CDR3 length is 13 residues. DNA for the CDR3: TGTGCCAGCAGTTACTCTGCAGGTAACATTCAGTACTTC. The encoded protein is CASSYSAGNIQYF.

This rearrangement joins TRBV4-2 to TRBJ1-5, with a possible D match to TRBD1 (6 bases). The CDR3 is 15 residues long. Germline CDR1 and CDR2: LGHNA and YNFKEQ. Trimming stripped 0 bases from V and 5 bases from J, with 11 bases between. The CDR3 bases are TGTGCCAGCAGCCAAGACAGGGGAGTAGATCAGCCCCAGCATTTT. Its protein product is CASSQDRGVDQPQHF.

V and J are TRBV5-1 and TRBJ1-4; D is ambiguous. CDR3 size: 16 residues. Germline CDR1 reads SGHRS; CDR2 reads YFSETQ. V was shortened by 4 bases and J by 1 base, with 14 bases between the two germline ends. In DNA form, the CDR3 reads TGCGCCAGCAGCCAGTTCGGGGTCGGAACTAATGAAAAACTGTTTTTT. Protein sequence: CASSQFGVGTNEKLFF.

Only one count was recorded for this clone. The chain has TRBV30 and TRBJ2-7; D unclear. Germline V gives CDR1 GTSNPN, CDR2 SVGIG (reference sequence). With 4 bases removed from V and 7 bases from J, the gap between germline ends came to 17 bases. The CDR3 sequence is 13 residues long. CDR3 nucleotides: TGTGCCTGGACACGAGGCCAGGCGTTGGAGCAGTACTTC. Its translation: CAWTRGQALEQYF. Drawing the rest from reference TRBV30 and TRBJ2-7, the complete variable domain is SQTIHQWPATLVQPVGSPLSLECTVEGTSNPNLYWYRQAAGRGLQLLFYSVGIGQISSEVPQNLSASRPQDRQFILSSKKLLLSDSGFYLCAWTRGQALEQYFGPGTRLTVT.

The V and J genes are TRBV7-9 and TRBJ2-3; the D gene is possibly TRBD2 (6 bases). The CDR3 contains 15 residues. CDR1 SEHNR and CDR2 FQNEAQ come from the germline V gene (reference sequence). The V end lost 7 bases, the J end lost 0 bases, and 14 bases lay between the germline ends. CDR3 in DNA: TGTGCCAGCACCCCCCCGGGGGTTAGCACAGATACGCAGTATTTT. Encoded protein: CASTPPGVSTDTQYF. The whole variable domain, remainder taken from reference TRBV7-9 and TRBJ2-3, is DTGVSQNPRHKITKRGQNVTFRCDPISEHNRLYWYRQTLGQGPEFLTYFQNEAQLEKSRLLSDRFSAERPKGSFSTLEIQRTEQGDSAMYLCASTPPGVSTDTQYFGPGTRLTVL.

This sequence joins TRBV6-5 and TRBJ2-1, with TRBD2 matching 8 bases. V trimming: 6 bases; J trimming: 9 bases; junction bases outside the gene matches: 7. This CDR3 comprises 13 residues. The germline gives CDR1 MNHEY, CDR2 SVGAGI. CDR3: CASRFGGVGEQFF. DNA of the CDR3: TGTGCCAGCAGGTTCGGGGGGGTAGGTGAGCAGTTCTTC.

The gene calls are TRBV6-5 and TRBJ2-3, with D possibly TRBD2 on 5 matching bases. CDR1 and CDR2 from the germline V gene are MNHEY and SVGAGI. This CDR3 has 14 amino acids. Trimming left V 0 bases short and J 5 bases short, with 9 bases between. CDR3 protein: CASSYSRGRDTQYF. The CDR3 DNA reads TGTGCCAGCAGTTACTCCAGAGGGAGAGATACGCAGTATTTT.

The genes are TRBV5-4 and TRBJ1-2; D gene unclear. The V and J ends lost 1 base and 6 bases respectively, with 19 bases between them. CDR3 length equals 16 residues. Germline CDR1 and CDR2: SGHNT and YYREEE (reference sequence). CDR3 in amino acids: CASSLFRFLSSDGYTF. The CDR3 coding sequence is TGTGCCAGCAGCTTGTTCCGGTTTCTTTCCTCCGATGGCTACACCTTC.